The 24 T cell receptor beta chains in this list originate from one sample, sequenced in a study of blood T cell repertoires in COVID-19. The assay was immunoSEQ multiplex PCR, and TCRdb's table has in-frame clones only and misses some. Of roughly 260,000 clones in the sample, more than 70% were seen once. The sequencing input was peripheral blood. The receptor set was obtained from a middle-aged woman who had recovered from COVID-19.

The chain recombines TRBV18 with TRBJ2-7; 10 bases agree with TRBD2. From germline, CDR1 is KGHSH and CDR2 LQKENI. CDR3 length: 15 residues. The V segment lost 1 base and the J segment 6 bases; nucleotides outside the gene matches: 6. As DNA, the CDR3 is TGTGCCAGCTCACCACTTCCTAGCGGGAGTTCCGAGCAGTACTTC. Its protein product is CASSPLPSGSSEQYF.

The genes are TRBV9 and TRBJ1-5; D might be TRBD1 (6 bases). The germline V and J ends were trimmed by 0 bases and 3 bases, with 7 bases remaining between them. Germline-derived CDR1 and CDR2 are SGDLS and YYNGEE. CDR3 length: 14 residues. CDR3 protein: CASSVGDTNQPQHF. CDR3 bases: TGTGCCAGCAGCGTAGGGGACACCAATCAGCCCCAGCATTTT.

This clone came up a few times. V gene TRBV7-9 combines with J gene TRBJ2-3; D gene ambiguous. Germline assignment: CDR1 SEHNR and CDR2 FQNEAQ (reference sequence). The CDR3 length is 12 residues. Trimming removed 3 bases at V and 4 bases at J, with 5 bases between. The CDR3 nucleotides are TGTGCCAGCAGCTTCGCGCCAGATACGCAGTATTTT. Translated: CASSFAPDTQYF.

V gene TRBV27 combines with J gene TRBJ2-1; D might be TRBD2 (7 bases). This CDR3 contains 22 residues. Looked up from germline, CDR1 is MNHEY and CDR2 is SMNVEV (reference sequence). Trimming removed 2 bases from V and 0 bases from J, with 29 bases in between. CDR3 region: CASSLGGDIQELWTSSYNEQFF. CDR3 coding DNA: TGTGCCAGCAGTTTAGGAGGGGACATACAAGAACTCTGGACTAGCTCCTACAATGAGCAGTTCTTC.

CDR3 DNA sequence: TGTGCCACCAGTGACCGGGAGGGTTGGCAGCCCCAGCATTTT. This sequence encodes CATSDREGWQPQHF. V usage is TRBV24-1 and J usage is TRBJ1-5; unclear D gene. V was trimmed by 4 bases and J by 7 bases, leaving 13 bases between them. The CDR3 consists of 14 residues. Germline loops: CDR1 KGHDR, CDR2 SFDVKD.

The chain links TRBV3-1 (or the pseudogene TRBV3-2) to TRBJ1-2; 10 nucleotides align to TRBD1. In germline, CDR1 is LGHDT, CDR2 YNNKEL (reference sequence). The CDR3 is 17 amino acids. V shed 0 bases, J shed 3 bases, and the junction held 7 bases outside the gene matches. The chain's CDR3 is CASSQETVGQGYYGYTF. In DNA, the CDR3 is TGTGCCAGCAGCCAAGAAACTGTGGGACAGGGGTACTATGGCTACACCTTC.

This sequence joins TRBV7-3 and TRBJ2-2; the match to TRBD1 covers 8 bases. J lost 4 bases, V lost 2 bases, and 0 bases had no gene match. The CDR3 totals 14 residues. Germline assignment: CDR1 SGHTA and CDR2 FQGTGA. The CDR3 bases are TGTGCCAGCAGCTTAGACAGGGGCACCGGGGAGCTGTTTTTT. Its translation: CASSLDRGTGELFF.

The CDR3 DNA sequence: TGTGCCAGCAGCCAAGATGAATCCCAGCGGGGAGAAGATACGCAGTATTTT. Protein sequence: CASSQDESQRGEDTQYF. The chain carries TRBV14 and TRBJ2-3; 7 nucleotides agree with TRBD2. The length of the CDR3 is 17 residues. CDR1 SGHDN and CDR2 FVKESK come from the germline V gene. V lost 0 bases and J lost 5; bases outside the gene matches: 11.

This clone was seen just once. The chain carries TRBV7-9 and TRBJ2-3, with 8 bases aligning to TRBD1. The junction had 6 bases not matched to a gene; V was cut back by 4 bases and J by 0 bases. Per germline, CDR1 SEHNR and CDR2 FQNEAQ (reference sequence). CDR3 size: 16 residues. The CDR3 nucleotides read TGTGCCAGCAGCTCCACAGGGGGACTCAGCACAGATACGCAGTATTTT. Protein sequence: CASSSTGGLSTDTQYF.

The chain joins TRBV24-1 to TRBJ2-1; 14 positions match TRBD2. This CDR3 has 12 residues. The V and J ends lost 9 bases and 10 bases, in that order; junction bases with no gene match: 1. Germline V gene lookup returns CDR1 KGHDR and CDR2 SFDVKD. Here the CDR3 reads CATGLAGGEQFF. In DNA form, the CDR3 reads TGTGCCACCGGACTAGCGGGAGGCGAGCAGTTCTTC.

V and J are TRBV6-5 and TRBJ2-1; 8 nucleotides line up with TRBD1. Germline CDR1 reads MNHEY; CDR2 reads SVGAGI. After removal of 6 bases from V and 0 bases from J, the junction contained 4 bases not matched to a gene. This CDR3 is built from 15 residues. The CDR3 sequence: CASRSDRGSYNEQFF. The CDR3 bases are TGTGCCAGCAGGTCTGACAGGGGCTCCTACAATGAGCAGTTCTTC.

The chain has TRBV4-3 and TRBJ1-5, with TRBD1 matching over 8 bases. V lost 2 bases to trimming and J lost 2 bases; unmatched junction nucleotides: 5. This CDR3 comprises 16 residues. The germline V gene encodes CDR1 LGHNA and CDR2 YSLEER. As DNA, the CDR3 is TGCGCCAGCAGCCAAACAGGGGGATTCGGCAATCAGCCCCAGCATTTT. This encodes CASSQTGGFGNQPQHF.

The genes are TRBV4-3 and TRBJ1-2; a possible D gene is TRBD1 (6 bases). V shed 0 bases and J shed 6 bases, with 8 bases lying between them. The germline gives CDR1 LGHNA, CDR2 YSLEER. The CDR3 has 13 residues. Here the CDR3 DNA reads TGCGCCAGCAGCCAAGAACAGGGTCATGGCTACACCTTC. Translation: CASSQEQGHGYTF.

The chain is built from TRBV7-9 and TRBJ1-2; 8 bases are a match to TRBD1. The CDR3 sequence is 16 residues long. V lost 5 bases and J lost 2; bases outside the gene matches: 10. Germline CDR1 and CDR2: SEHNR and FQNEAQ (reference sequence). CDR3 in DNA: TGTGCCAGCAGCCCATTCTACAGGGGGGCAAACTATGGCTACACCTTC. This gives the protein CASSPFYRGANYGYTF.

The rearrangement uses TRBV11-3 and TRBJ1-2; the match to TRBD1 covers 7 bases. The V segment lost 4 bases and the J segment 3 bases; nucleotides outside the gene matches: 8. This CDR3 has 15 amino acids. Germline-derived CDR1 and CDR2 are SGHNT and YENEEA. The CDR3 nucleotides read TGTGCCAGCAGCTCAACCGGGACAGAGTACTATGGCTACACCTTC. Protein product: CASSSTGTEYYGYTF.

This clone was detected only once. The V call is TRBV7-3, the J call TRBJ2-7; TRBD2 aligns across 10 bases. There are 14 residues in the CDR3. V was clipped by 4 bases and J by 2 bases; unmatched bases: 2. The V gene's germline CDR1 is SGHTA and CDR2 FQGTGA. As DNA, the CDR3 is TGTGCCAGCAGCTCGACTAGCGGGCCCTACGAGCAGTACTTC. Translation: CASSSTSGPYEQYF.

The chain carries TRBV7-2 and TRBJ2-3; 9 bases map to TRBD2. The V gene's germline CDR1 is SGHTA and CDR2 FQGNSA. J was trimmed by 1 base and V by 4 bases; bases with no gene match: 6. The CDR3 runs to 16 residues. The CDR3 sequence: CASSSAASGGTDTQYF. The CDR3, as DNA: TGTGCCAGCAGCTCTGCAGCTAGCGGGGGCACAGATACGCAGTATTTT.

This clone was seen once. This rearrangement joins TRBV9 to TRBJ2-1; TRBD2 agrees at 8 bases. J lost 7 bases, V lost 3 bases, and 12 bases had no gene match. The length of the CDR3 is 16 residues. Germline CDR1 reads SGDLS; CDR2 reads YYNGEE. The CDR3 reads CASSGPGGLRENEQFF. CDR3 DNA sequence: TGTGCCAGCAGCGGACCGGGGGGGCTAAGAGAAAATGAGCAGTTCTTC.

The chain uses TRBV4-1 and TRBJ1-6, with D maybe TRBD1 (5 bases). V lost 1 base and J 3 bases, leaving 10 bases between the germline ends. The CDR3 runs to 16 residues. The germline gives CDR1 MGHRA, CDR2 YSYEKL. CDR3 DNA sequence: TGCGCCAGCAGCCAAGGGTGGGGCGACTATAATTCACCCCTCCACTTT. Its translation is CASSQGWGDYNSPLHF.

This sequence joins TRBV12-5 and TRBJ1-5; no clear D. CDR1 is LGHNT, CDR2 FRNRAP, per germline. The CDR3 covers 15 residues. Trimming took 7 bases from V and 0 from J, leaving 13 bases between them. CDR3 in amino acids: CASALGDTSNQPQHF. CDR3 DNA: TGTGCTAGTGCCCTCGGGGATACTAGCAATCAGCCCCAGCATTTT. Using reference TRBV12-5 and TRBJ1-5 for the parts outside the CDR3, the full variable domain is DARVTQTPRHKVTEMGQEVTMRCQPILGHNTVFWYRQTMMQGLELLAYFRNRAPLDDSGMPKDRFSAEMPDATLATLKIQPSEPRDSAVYFCASALGDTSNQPQHFGDGTRLSIL.

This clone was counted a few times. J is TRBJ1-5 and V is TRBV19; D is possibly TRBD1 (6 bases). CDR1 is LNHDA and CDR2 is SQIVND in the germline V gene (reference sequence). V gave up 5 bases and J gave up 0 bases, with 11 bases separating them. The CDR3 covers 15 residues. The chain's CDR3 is CASSSQGLSNQPQHF. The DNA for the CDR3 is TGTGCCAGTAGTTCGCAGGGGCTTAGCAATCAGCCCCAGCATTTT.

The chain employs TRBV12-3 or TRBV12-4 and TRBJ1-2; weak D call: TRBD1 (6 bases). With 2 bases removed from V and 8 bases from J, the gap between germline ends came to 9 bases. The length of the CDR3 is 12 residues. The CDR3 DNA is TGTGCCAGCAGTTTATACAGGGCGGGCTACACCTTC. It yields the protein CASSLYRAGYTF.

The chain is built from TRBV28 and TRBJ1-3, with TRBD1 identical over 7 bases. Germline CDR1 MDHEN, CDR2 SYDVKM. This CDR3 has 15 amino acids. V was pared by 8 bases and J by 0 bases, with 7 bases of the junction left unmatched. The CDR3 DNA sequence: TGTGCCAGCCACCTCAGGGGGAGCTCTGGAAACACCATATATTTT. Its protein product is CASHLRGSSGNTIYF.

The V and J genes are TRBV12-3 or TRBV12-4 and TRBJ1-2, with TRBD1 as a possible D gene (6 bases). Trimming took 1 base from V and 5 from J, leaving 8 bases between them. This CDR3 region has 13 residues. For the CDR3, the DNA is TGTGCCAGCAGTTTAGGTACAGGGTATGGCTACACCTTC. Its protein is CASSLGTGYGYTF.